What follows is one TCR beta chain and its context. Antigen unknown. The data are from a study of T cell repertoires in cytomegalovirus infection. Regarding the study as a whole: Dominating the ex vivo response were HLA-C-restricted CMV-specific TCR beta clonotypes.

The CDR3 is 14 amino acids. The ends were cut back, 8 bases at V and 0 bases at J, with 13 bases in the middle. TCRdb re-derived calls from the reads in MiXCR, one entry per CDR3 protein. The data hold a few hundred thousand distinct CDR3 sequences, with under 45% observed a single time. Sample: cultured PBMCs, taken from culture after CMV antigen stimulation. V gene TRBV12-3 or TRBV12-4 combines with J gene TRBJ1-1; no clear D. The sequence was collected from a human donor in good health (CMV status not recorded). Some clones in this sample may be carry-over from other donors' samples. The CDR3 sequence: CASGETAMNTEAFF. As DNA, the CDR3 is TGTGCCAGCGGAGAGACGGCCATGAACACTGAAGCTTTCTTT.